A selection of T cell receptor beta chains follows, all from one sample in a study of blood T cell repertoires in COVID-19. Here immunoSEQ multiplex PCR was the method, and the copy in TCRdb shows in-frame clones only, minus some. The sample lists roughly 180,000 clones; about 85% were seen once. Sequencing used peripheral blood. These receptor sequences come from an older man with COVID-19, enrolled during active disease. Each CDR3 is given with its conserved first and last residue. A D gene is named only where the DNA matches it firmly. For some rows the clone size is stated as once, few or many, or as a class when expanded; others skip it.

v_call	d_call	j_call	clone_size	cdr3_aa	cdr3_nt
TRBV6-6	-	TRBJ2-7	-	CASRNEAYEQYF	TGTGCCAGCAGAAATGAGGCCTACGAGCAGTACTTC
TRBV20-1	-	TRBJ1-6	-	CSASVGSAYNSPLHF	TGCAGTGCTAGTGTCGGTAGCGCCTATAATTCACCCCTCCACTTT
TRBV7-9	TRBD2	TRBJ2-2	-	CASSFPTSGGHTGELFF	TGTGCCAGCAGCTTTCCGACTAGCGGGGGGCACACCGGGGAGCTGTTTTTT
TRBV5-1	TRBD1	TRBJ1-6	-	CASSGQGAYNSPLHF	TGCGCCAGCAGCGGGCAGGGGGCCTATAATTCACCCCTCCACTTT
TRBV4-2	-	TRBJ1-4	-	CASSQDWSVGFGEKLFF	TGTGCCAGCAGCCAAGATTGGTCAGTTGGTTTTGGTGAAAAACTGTTTTTT
TRBV4-3	TRBD2	TRBJ2-1	once	CASSQDGRGKQFF	TGCGCCAGCAGCCAAGATGGGAGGGGTAAGCAGTTCTTC
TRBV2	-	TRBJ1-2	few	CASSEPPTGRRGYTF	TGTGCCAGCAGTGAACCCCCTACAGGGCGGCGTGGCTACACCTTC
TRBV4-1	-	TRBJ1-6	-	CASSQDWPNSPLHF	TGCGCCAGCAGCCAAGACTGGCCGAATTCACCCCTCCACTTT
TRBV19	-	TRBJ1-2	-	CASSRDKPYGYTF	TGTGCCAGTAGTAGGGACAAACCCTATGGCTACACCTTC
TRBV6-5	TRBD1	TRBJ1-1	-	CASSSPDRGVTEAFF	TGTGCCAGCAGTTCCCCGGACAGGGGCGTTACTGAAGCTTTCTTT
TRBV5-4	TRBD1	TRBJ1-5	-	CASSLGGQGPYSNQPQHF	TGTGCCAGCAGCTTGGGGGGACAGGGCCCCTATAGCAATCAGCCCCAGCATTTT
TRBV6-6	-	TRBJ1-4	-	CASSLPDSNEKLFF	TGTGCCAGCAGTCTGCCGGACAGTAATGAAAAACTGTTTTTT
TRBV18	-	TRBJ2-7	-	CASSPVDRAYEQYF	TGTGCCAGCTCACCAGTCGACAGAGCCTACGAGCAGTACTTC
TRBV7-9	TRBD1	TRBJ1-1	-	CASSPAAGQLNTEAFF	TGTGCCAGCAGCCCCGCCGCGGGACAGCTGAACACTGAAGCTTTCTTT
TRBV28	TRBD1	TRBJ1-2	-	CATQGGASYGYTF	TGTGCCACACAAGGGGGCGCAAGCTATGGCTACACCTTC
TRBV11-3	-	TRBJ2-5	-	CASSLGQEETQYF	TGTGCCAGCAGCTTAGGGCAGGAAGAGACCCAGTACTTC
TRBV7-9	TRBD1	TRBJ1-5	-	CASSYVLGTVNQPQHF	TGTGCCAGCAGCTACGTACTAGGGACAGTGAATCAGCCCCAGCATTTT
TRBV6-5	TRBD1	TRBJ1-1	-	CASSYYRGNTEAFF	TGTGCCAGCAGTTACTACAGGGGGAACACTGAAGCTTTCTTT
TRBV11-2	TRBD1	TRBJ1-5	-	CASSFGQGADQPQHF	TGTGCCAGCAGCTTCGGGCAGGGGGCCGATCAGCCCCAGCATTTT